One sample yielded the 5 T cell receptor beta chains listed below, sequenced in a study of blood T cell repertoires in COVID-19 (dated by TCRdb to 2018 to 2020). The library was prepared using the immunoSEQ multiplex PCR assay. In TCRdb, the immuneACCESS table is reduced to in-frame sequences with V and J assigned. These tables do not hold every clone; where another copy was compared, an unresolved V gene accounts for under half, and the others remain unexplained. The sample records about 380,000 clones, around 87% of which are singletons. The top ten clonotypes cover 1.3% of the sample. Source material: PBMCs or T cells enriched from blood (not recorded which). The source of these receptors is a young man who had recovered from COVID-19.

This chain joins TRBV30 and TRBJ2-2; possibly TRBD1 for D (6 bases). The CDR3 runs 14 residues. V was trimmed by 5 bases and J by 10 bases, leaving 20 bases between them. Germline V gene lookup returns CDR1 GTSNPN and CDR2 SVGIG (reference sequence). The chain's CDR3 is CAWAPTGIREELFF. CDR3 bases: TGTGCCTGGGCTCCCACAGGGATAAGGGAGGAGCTGTTTTTT.

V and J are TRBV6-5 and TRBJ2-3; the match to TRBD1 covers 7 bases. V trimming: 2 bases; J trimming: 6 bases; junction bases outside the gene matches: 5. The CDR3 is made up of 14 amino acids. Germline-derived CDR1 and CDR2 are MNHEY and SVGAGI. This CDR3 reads CASSYGTVRDTQYF. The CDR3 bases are TGTGCCAGCAGTTACGGGACAGTCCGGGATACGCAGTATTTT.

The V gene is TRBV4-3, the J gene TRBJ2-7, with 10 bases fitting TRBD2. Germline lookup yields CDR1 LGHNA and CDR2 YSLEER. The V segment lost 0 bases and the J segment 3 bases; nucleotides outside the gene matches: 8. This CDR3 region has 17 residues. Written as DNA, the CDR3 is TGCGCCAGCAGCCAAGAAGGAATAGCGGGGGGCTTCTACGAGCAGTACTTC. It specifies CASSQEGIAGGFYEQYF.

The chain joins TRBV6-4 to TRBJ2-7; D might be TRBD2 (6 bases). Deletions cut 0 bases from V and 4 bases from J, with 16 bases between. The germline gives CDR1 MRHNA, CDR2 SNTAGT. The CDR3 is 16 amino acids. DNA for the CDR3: TGTGCCAGCAGTGACTCAGAGGTTTGGGAGGTTTACGAGCAGTACTTC. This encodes CASSDSEVWEVYEQYF.

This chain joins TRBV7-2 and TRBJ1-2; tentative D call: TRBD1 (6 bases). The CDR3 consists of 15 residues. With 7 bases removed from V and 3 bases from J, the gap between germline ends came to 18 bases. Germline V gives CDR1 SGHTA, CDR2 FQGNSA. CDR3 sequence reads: CASTLNPGQYYGYTF. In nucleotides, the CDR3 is TGTGCCAGCACCCTTAATCCTGGACAGTACTATGGCTACACCTTC.